This entry lists 26 T cell receptor beta chains sequenced from one sample in a study of blood T cell repertoires in COVID-19. Using immunoSEQ multiplex PCR, the repertoire was profiled, and TCRdb retains in-frame clones only, with some absent. In the table there are 60,000 to 65,000 clones, approximately 79% of which are singletons. Specimen: peripheral blood. All receptors derive from a man aged 55 to 70 with acute or convalescent COVID-19.

The chain is built from TRBV24-1 and TRBJ1-5, with 10 positions matching TRBD1. The CDR3 is 16 amino acids. CDR1 is KGHDR, CDR2 SFDVKD, per germline. The ends lost 2 bases at V and 4 bases at J; junction bases unmatched: 4. The CDR3 protein is CATSDSGTGVNQPQHF. For the CDR3, the DNA is TGTGCCACCAGTGATTCCGGGACAGGGGTTAATCAGCCCCAGCATTTT.

This clone was counted between two and nine times. V and J are TRBV6-1 and TRBJ1-1; maybe TRBD1 (5 bases). Deletions cut 1 base from V and 4 bases from J, with 10 bases between. From germline, CDR1 is MNHNS and CDR2 SASEGT. The CDR3 runs to 14 residues. The CDR3 here is CASSEVGGGTEAFF. The CDR3 DNA sequence: TGTGCCAGCAGTGAAGTCGGGGGAGGCACTGAAGCTTTCTTT.

This chain joins TRBV6-5 and TRBJ2-5; TRBD2 matches 11 bases. V was clipped by 7 bases and J by 5 bases; unmatched bases: 9. Germline lookup yields CDR1 MNHEY and CDR2 SVGAGI. The CDR3 totals 15 residues. The DNA of the CDR3 is TGTGCCAGCACCTTAGCGGGAGGGCTACGGGAGACCCAGTACTTC. It is translated as CASTLAGGLRETQYF.

CDR3 sequence: CASSNGGSSYNSPLHF. The CDR3 bases are TGTGCCAGCAGTAATGGGGGGAGCTCCTATAATTCACCCCTCCACTTT. The rearrangement joins TRBV4-2 to TRBJ1-6; weak D call: TRBD1 (5 bases). Germline values: CDR1 LGHNA, CDR2 YNFKEQ. Trimming took 6 bases from V and 0 from J, leaving 12 bases between them. This CDR3 comprises 16 residues.

The rearrangement uses TRBV10-3 and TRBJ1-2; 8 positions match TRBD1. This CDR3 region has 15 residues. With V trimmed by 2 bases and J by 8 bases, 10 bases remained unmatched. Germline CDR1 and CDR2: ENHRY and SYGVKD. The CDR3 DNA reads TGTGCCATCAGTGAGACCCTGACAGGGGCGATAGGCTACACCTTC. Residues: CAISETLTGAIGYTF.

This sequence joins TRBV4-1 and TRBJ1-4, with unresolved D. Germline V lookup: CDR1 MGHRA, CDR2 YSYEKL. There are 15 residues in the CDR3. Trimming took off 3 bases at V and 0 bases at J, with 8 bases between the two ends. The CDR3 region has the DNA TGCGCCAGCAGCCATGTCCGGTCAACTAATGAAAAACTGTTTTTT. It yields the protein CASSHVRSTNEKLFF.

This rearrangement joins TRBV10-3 to TRBJ2-2; D is possibly TRBD2 (6 bases). Trimming removed 10 bases at V and 4 bases at J, with 19 bases between. Per germline, CDR1 ENHRY and CDR2 SYGVKD. This CDR3 is 15 amino acids long. CDR3 coding DNA: TGTGCCACCATATCGGGACTTTACGGCACCGGGGAGCTGTTTTTT. This gives the protein CATISGLYGTGELFF.

This chain uses TRBV21-1 with TRBJ2-5; the tabulated D call, TRBD1, remains unverified against the DNA. TRBV21-1 is shown as a pseudogene. This CDR3 has 19 residues. For the CDR3, the DNA is TGTGCCAGCAGCCCCGGTCAGTACTTCAGGTCGAGAGCCCAAGAGACCCAGTACTTC. Translating gives CASSPGQYFRSRAQETQYF.

V gene TRBV6-6 combines with J gene TRBJ1-2; 7 bases are shared with TRBD1. The CDR3 extends over 13 amino acids. Germline V lookup: CDR1 MNHNY, CDR2 SVGAGI (reference sequence). With V trimmed by 5 bases and J by 7 bases, 7 bases remained unmatched. The CDR3 coding sequence is TGTGCCAGCAGTCGAGGAAACAGGGGTGGCTACACCTTC. This codes for CASSRGNRGGYTF.

This clone was picked up one time. CDR3 sequence: CASSPLGTRHNEQFF. As DNA, the CDR3 is TGTGCCAGCAGCCCTCTCGGGACTCGACACAATGAGCAGTTCTTC. The V call is TRBV9, the J call TRBJ2-1; perhaps TRBD2 as D (6 bases). Germline V gives CDR1 SGDLS, CDR2 YYNGEE. Trimming took 4 bases from V and 5 from J, leaving 16 bases between them. The CDR3 loop spans 15 amino acids.

This chain links TRBV11-2 with TRBJ2-7, with a weak D call TRBD2 (6 bases). The V end lost 3 bases, the J end lost 0 bases, and 9 bases lay between the germline ends. The CDR3 totals 14 residues. The germline V gene encodes CDR1 SGHAT and CDR2 FQNNGV. The CDR3 coding sequence is TGTGCCAGCAGCTTCGGGGGAGTCTCCTACGAGCAGTACTTC. Amino acid sequence: CASSFGGVSYEQYF.

This chain joins TRBV6-4 and TRBJ2-2; D might be TRBD2 (5 bases). In germline, CDR1 is MRHNA, CDR2 SNTAGT. The CDR3 loop spans 13 amino acids. Deletions cut 0 bases from V and 6 bases from J, with 5 bases between. The CDR3 DNA reads TGTGCCAGCAGTGACTCTAGCGCCGGGGAGCTGTTTTTT. It specifies CASSDSSAGELFF.

The rearrangement joins TRBV28 to TRBJ1-2; D unclear. V lost 6 bases to trimming and J lost 4 bases, with 15 bases between them. The CDR3 runs to 14 residues. Germline V gene lookup returns CDR1 MDHEN and CDR2 SYDVKM. The CDR3, as DNA: TGTGCCAGCAGGCTCCCTTCACAGCTCTATGGCTACACCTTC. Its translation is CASRLPSQLYGYTF.

This clone has just one count. The chain is built from TRBV2 and TRBJ1-1; the D gene is possibly TRBD1 (6 bases). V shed 0 bases and J shed 1 base, with 9 bases lying between them. Germline CDR1 and CDR2: SNHLY and FYNNEI. This CDR3 comprises 15 residues. The CDR3 DNA sequence: TGTGCCAGCAGTGAAGCCGGGACACAGAACACTGAAGCTTTCTTT. Its translation: CASSEAGTQNTEAFF.

This clone was detected only a few times. The chain combines TRBV6-2 or TRBV6-3 with TRBJ2-2; D is possibly TRBD2 (6 bases). Deletions cut 5 bases from V and 0 bases from J, with 10 bases between. The CDR3 is 15 residues long. Germline CDR1 and CDR2: MNHEY and SVGEGT. DNA of the CDR3: TGTGCCAGCAGTCCGTGGGGGGCGAACACCGGGGAGCTGTTTTTT. Translation gives CASSPWGANTGELFF.

The chain joins TRBV4-3 to TRBJ2-7, with TRBD2 identical over 10 bases. The CDR3 length is 18 residues. Germline trimming cut 2 bases from V and 6 bases from J; bases unmatched to any gene: 16. The germline V gene has CDR1 LGHNA and CDR2 YSLEER. CDR3 DNA sequence: TGCGCCAGCAGCCAACGTGATGAGCGGGAGGGTTTAGGGGTCGAGCAGTACTTC. It codes for CASSQRDEREGLGVEQYF.

This rearrangement joins TRBV3-1 (or the pseudogene TRBV3-2) to TRBJ2-7; TRBD2 agrees at 10 bases. CDR1 and CDR2 from the germline V gene are LGHDT and YNNKEL (reference sequence). V lost 3 bases to trimming and J lost 9 bases; unmatched junction nucleotides: 14. The CDR3 runs to 16 residues. For the CDR3, the DNA is TGTGCCAGCAGCCAGGCGACTAGCGGGCGGGTTGGCGGGCAGTACTTC. It translates to CASSQATSGRVGGQYF.

The genes are TRBV19 and TRBJ2-5, with 8 bases matching TRBD1. V lost 8 bases, J lost 4 bases, and 12 bases stayed unmatched. CDR1 is LNHDA, CDR2 SQIVND, per germline (reference sequence). The CDR3 has 15 residues. DNA of the CDR3: TGTGCCAGTTCCACCGGGCAGGGGGCGGGAGAGACCCAGTACTTC. Its translation: CASSTGQGAGETQYF.

The chain recombines TRBV4-1 with TRBJ2-7, with 7 bases fitting TRBD2. The CDR3 is 15 amino acids. The germline V gene encodes CDR1 MGHRA and CDR2 YSYEKL. J lost 1 base, V lost 6 bases, and 9 bases had no gene match. The CDR3 sequence: CASSFGLVTSYEQYF. CDR3 nucleotides: TGCGCCAGCAGTTTCGGACTAGTTACGTCCTACGAGCAGTACTTC.

J is TRBJ2-5 and V is TRBV4-3; 8 bases are a match to TRBD2. This CDR3 comprises 15 residues. Trimming removed 1 base from V and 4 bases from J; junction bases left unmatched: 5. Looked up from germline, CDR1 is LGHNA and CDR2 is YSLEER. The CDR3 region has the DNA TGCGCCAGCAGCCAAGGTAGCGGGACGGGAGAGACCCAGTACTTC. As protein: CASSQGSGTGETQYF.

V gene TRBV12-3 or TRBV12-4 combines with J gene TRBJ2-7; 7 bases are shared with TRBD1. The CDR3 runs 12 residues. The trim removed 7 bases at V and 2 bases at J, leaving 2 bases unmatched. CDR3 amino acids: CASTGTAYEQYF. As DNA, the CDR3 is TGTGCCAGCACCGGGACAGCCTACGAGCAGTACTTC.

This chain uses TRBV5-1 with TRBJ1-1; D is unclear. V dropped 4 bases and J dropped 6 bases, with 7 bases sitting between them. The CDR3 runs to 11 residues. CDR1 is SGHRS and CDR2 is YFSETQ in the germline V gene. CDR3 DNA sequence: TGCGCCAGCAGCGCATCAGCTGAAGCTTTCTTT. It encodes CASSASAEAFF.

This chain uses TRBV20-1 with TRBJ1-1, with a possible D match to TRBD1 (6 bases). The CDR3 is 15 residues long. Trimming removed 3 bases from V and 5 bases from J, with 19 bases in between. Germline values: CDR1 DFQATT, CDR2 SNEGSKA (reference sequence). CDR3: CSASEGGKWGTEAFF. Here the CDR3 DNA reads TGCAGTGCTAGTGAGGGGGGTAAGTGGGGAACTGAAGCTTTCTTT.

This chain links TRBV7-6 with TRBJ2-1; perhaps TRBD2 as D (6 bases). V was clipped by 2 bases and J by 8 bases, with 19 bases between them. This CDR3 comprises 16 residues. Germline V gene lookup returns CDR1 SGHVS and CDR2 FNYEAQ. For the CDR3, the DNA is TGTGCCAGCAGCTTAATGCGGGCGGAGGGTCTCGATGAGCAGTTCTTC. It codes for CASSLMRAEGLDEQFF.

The chain uses TRBV10-3 and TRBJ2-5; tentatively, D is TRBD1 (5 bases). Per germline, CDR1 ENHRY and CDR2 SYGVKD. V was shortened by 0 bases and J by 5 bases, with 10 bases between the two germline ends. The CDR3 has 14 residues. The DNA for the CDR3 is TGTGCCATCAGTGAGTCCAGGGCTAGGGAGACCCAGTACTTC. The encoded protein is CAISESRARETQYF.

A word on this clone: Because the CDR3's place on the DNA is in doubt, the DNA is left out and the CDR3 is given as listed by TCRdb. The rearrangement links TRBV5-4 to TRBJ1-6; TRBD1, as called in the table, went unchecked against the DNA. The CDR3 has 13 amino acids, counting both end residues. Per the germline V gene, CDR1 is SGHNT and CDR2 is YYREEE (reference sequence). CDR3 region: CASSWGQGNSAVF.